This T cell receptor (beta chain) was sequenced in a study of human thymus T cells. As regards this clone: Its antigen remains unidentified.

The germline V and J ends were trimmed by 0 bases and 5 bases, with 16 bases remaining between them. The CDR3 length is 16 residues. Germline lookup yields CDR1 SGHAT and CDR2 FQNNGV. Samples came from healthy Finnish infants during open corrective cardiac surgery. Only four of the eight donors provided a roughly 0.45-1 mL blood sample. No fixed cell number was used; all available blood leukocytes supplied DNA. Broader study findings: Thymic and blood repertoires appeared to display a bias in their usage of V and J genes.

Assay: immunoSEQ multiplex PCR; the TCRdb copy retains only in-frame clones and omits some. The profile covers around 44,000 clones, with 94% appearing a single time and approximately 0.13% taken by the ten largest. The TCR was taken from a boy in the first two years of life with a congenital heart defect but otherwise immunologically healthy. The rearrangement joins TRBV11-2 to TRBJ1-1; D not resolved. Sequencing input: blood. CDR3 amino acids: CASSLDLNRVLTEAFF. CDR3 nucleotides: TGTGCCAGCAGCTTAGACCTGAATCGGGTCCTAACTGAAGCTTTCTTT.